The sequence of this T cell receptor beta chain was determined in a study of CD8 T cells in Susac syndrome. The wider study: When their blood was taken, the Susac syndrome patients had either not yet had any therapy, were taking corticosteroids, or were taking intravenous immunoglobulin alone.

This clonotype was seen only once. What it binds is not known. The RNA, roughly 0.5 to 1 ug, was put through reverse transcription using random hexamers. TCRdb called the immunoSEQ multiplex PCR reads again in MiXCR, with one record for every CDR3 protein. The table includes 110,000 to 150,000 distinct CDR3 sequences, approximately 94% detected once. Points from the study as a whole: CD4+ T cell repertoires in Susac syndrome exhibited no evidence of clonal expansion.

CD8+ and CD4+ T cells circulating in blood were sequenced for TCR beta. The sample was CD4+ T cells from PBMCs. This clonotype was sampled from a human donor with Susac syndrome.

CDR3 sequence (DNA): TGTGCCACCAGTGAAACAGGGACTAGCAGTTACAATGAGCAGTTCTTC. This encodes CATSETGTSSYNEQFF. The chain combines TRBV24-1 with TRBJ2-1; TRBD2 matches 9 bases. V dropped 4 bases and J dropped 4; count of bases not matched to a gene: 7. The length of the CDR3 is 16 residues. Germline CDR1 is KGHDR and CDR2 is SFDVKD.